Listed here is a single T cell receptor (beta chain). Its antigen is as yet unknown. A CD45RO/CCR7/CD25/CD127/CD95/CD27 panel sorted naive, central memory, regulatory and stem cell-like memory CD4+ cells. Expressed TCRB transcripts were sequenced, since all the RNA that had been isolated was reverse transcribed. The repertoire was sequenced with immunoSEQ multiplex PCR; TCRdb's copy has only in-frame clones and lacks some. The sample lists 40,000 to 50,000 clones, about 68% seen once, with around 1.8% in the top ten. This entry is derived from a study of beta chain features in type 1 diabetes. Overall study findings and caveats: Among type 1 diabetes patients, VDJ junctions had fewer insertions and more deletions. Still unanswered here is whether HLA type influences TCRB rearrangement. Among all four CD4+ subsets, Type 1 diabetes patients had TCRB CDR3s that were moderately but significantly shorter.

CDR1 and CDR2 from the germline V gene are MNHEY and SMNVEV (reference sequence). The CDR3 has 18 amino acids. The J segment lost 3 bases and the V segment lost 5 bases, leaving 14 bases of the junction unmatched. The chain couples TRBV27 to TRBJ2-3, with 10 bases identical to TRBD2. Material: Tregs from blood. The receptor was derived from a man younger than 40 with type 1 diabetes. Some clones in this sample may be carry-over from other donors' samples. CDR3: CASSPLAGTFRGTDTQYF. CDR3 DNA: TGTGCCAGCAGTCCACTAGCGGGGACCTTCAGAGGGACAGATACGCAGTATTTT.